These 13 T cell receptor beta chains originate from one sample sequenced in a study of cytomegalovirus exposure and HLA in healthy donors. The PCR contained 60 Vbeta and 13 Jbeta primers. TCRdb's table, derived via immunoSEQ multiplex PCR, lists solely in-frame clones and lacks some. The sample includes 190,000 or so clones, roughly four fifths seen only once; the top ten take about 0.1%. The sample comprised PBMCs. These receptors all stem from a boy younger than 10 in good health and CMV-seronegative.

The V and J genes are TRBV9 and TRBJ2-3; 8 bases agree with TRBD2. From germline, CDR1 is SGDLS and CDR2 YYNGEE. The CDR3 contains 16 residues. Unmatched junction bases numbered 7, after V lost 4 bases and J lost 0 bases. The CDR3 nucleotides are TGTGCCAGCAGCTCCGGCGGGGGGACTAGCACAGATACGCAGTATTTT. Its protein product is CASSSGGGTSTDTQYF.

This clone was detected a few times. The chain joins TRBV7-6 to TRBJ1-2; TRBD1 might be the D (6 bases). From germline, CDR1 is SGHVS and CDR2 FNYEAQ. V lost 5 bases to trimming and J lost 7 bases, with 23 bases between them. The CDR3 is made up of 16 amino acids. The CDR3 spells CASSPTLGGGNTGYTF. The CDR3, as DNA: TGTGCCAGCAGCCCCACCCTAGGGGGGGGAAATACTGGCTACACCTTC. The variable domain in full, with the rest retrieved from reference TRBV7-6 and TRBJ1-2, is GAGVSQSPRYKVTKRGQDVALRCDPISGHVSLYWYRQALGQGPEFLTYFNYEAQQDKSGLPNDRFSAERPEGSISTLTIQRTEQRDSAMYRCASSPTLGGGNTGYTFGSGTRLTVV.

The chain carries TRBV27 and TRBJ1-2, with 8 bases aligning to TRBD1. Trimming removed 4 bases from V and 4 bases from J; junction bases left unmatched: 8. CDR1 is MNHEY, CDR2 SMNVEV, per germline (reference sequence). The CDR3 contains 15 residues. As DNA, the CDR3 is TGTGCCAGCAGTTCCCGGACAGGGAACCCCTATGGCTACACCTTC. Translation: CASSSRTGNPYGYTF.

This clone was seen just once. V usage is TRBV21-1 and J usage is TRBJ1-2. TRBV21-1 is described as a pseudogene. The CDR3 consists of 14 residues. The CDR3 DNA is TGTGCCAGCAGCTCCAATGGGGGGGGCAATGGCTACACCTTC. Its protein is CASSSNGGGNGYTF.

This rearrangement joins TRBV9 to TRBJ1-2; D uncertain. The germline CDR1 and CDR2 sequences are SGDLS and YYNGEE. Between the trimmed V and J ends, which lost 0 bases and 8 bases, there was a span of 20 bases. The CDR3 is made up of 16 amino acids. In DNA, the CDR3 is TGTGCCAGCAGCGTAGGGGGAGGACGAGGAGTCGGGGGCTACACCTTC. Its protein is CASSVGGGRGVGGYTF.

The gene calls are TRBV5-1 and TRBJ1-1, with 7 bases lining up with TRBD1. The V and J ends lost 4 bases and 2 bases, in that order; junction bases with no gene match: 5. The germline V gene encodes CDR1 SGHRS and CDR2 YFSETQ. There are 14 residues in the CDR3. The CDR3 loop reads CASSATGENTEAFF. The CDR3 bases are TGCGCCAGCAGCGCAACAGGGGAAAACACTGAAGCTTTCTTT.

As to this clone: The junction does not match germline at one end; this may be a read error. The chain carries TRBV7-7 and TRBJ2-5; a weak D match, TRBD1 (6 bases). The CDR3 totals 15 residues. Germline CDR1 SSHAT, CDR2 FNYEAQ (reference sequence). The CDR3 region is CASTPGVGVSETQYF. The DNA for the CDR3 is TGTGCTAGCACCCCAGGGGTCGGGGTGTCAGAGACCCAGTACTTC.

This chain uses TRBV7-2 with TRBJ1-2; D not certain. Trimming removed 0 bases from V and 7 bases from J, with 3 bases in between. CDR3 length equals 11 residues. CDR1 is SGHTA and CDR2 is FQGNSA in the germline V gene. CDR3 amino acids: CASSLASGYTF. The CDR3 coding sequence is TGTGCCAGCAGCTTAGCTAGTGGCTACACCTTC.

This clone occurred once. The rearrangement links TRBV9 to TRBJ1-2, with 10 bases fitting TRBD1. Germline trimming cut 3 bases from V and 4 bases from J; bases unmatched to any gene: 0. The CDR3 is 13 amino acids. The germline gives CDR1 SGDLS, CDR2 YYNGEE. The CDR3 nucleotides are TGTGCCAGCAGCGGGACAGGGGGCTATGGCTACACCTTC. Protein product: CASSGTGGYGYTF.

The J gene is TRBJ2-5, the V gene TRBV7-3, with D uncertain. V was pared by 5 bases and J by 4 bases, with 11 bases between. In germline, CDR1 is SGHTA, CDR2 FQGTGA. The CDR3 spans 13 residues. The CDR3 nucleotides are TGTGCCAGCAGCCGGGTGCCCCGAGAGACCCAGTACTTC. Its translation: CASSRVPRETQYF.

The V call is TRBV6-5, the J call TRBJ2-7; maybe TRBD2 (5 bases). Germline V gene lookup returns CDR1 MNHEY and CDR2 SVGAGI. With 6 bases removed from V and 2 bases from J, the gap between germline ends came to 14 bases. The CDR3 covers 14 residues. The CDR3 DNA is TGTGCCAGCAGCCCCGTCATCGGGGCCTACGAGCAGTACTTC. The encoded protein is CASSPVIGAYEQYF.

CDR3 nucleotides: TGTGCCAGCAGCTGGCAGGGGGCGTGGACAGATACGCAGTATTTT. Amino acid sequence: CASSWQGAWTDTQYF. The chain has TRBV9 and TRBJ2-3; 8 bases align to TRBD1. The CDR3 spans 15 residues. Germline V CDR1 and CDR2: SGDLS, YYNGEE. The V and J ends lost 4 bases and 3 bases, in that order; junction bases with no gene match: 7.

The chain combines TRBV7-2 with TRBJ2-2; D unclear. With 1 base removed from V and 4 bases from J, the gap between germline ends came to 13 bases. The CDR3 length is 16 residues. CDR1 and CDR2 (germline): SGHTA, FQGNSA. CDR3 sequence: CASSLVGSPGTGELFF. The CDR3 DNA sequence: TGTGCCAGCAGCTTAGTCGGGTCCCCTGGCACCGGGGAGCTGTTTTTT.